The next 23 T cell receptor beta chains were all read from a single sample in a study of blood T cell repertoires in COVID-19. The repertoire was sequenced with immunoSEQ multiplex PCR; TCRdb's copy has only in-frame clones and lacks some. Of fewer than 150,000 clones detected, 84% appear once; the ten largest clones hold 3.5% to 5%. Sequences were obtained from PBMCs or T cells enriched from blood (not recorded which). These receptors originate from a man aged 50-60 years in a cohort exposed to, infected with or recovered from COVID-19 (not recorded which).

The chain combines TRBV6-2 or TRBV6-3 with TRBJ2-2; D may be TRBD1 (6 bases). The germline V and J ends were trimmed by 4 bases and 6 bases, with 15 bases remaining between them. The germline gives CDR1 MNHEY, CDR2 SVGEGT. This CDR3 contains 15 residues. In DNA form, the CDR3 reads TGTGCCAGCAGTTTCGGGTTCAGGGGAGCCGGGGAGCTGTTTTTT. Residues: CASSFGFRGAGELFF.

The V call is TRBV9, the J call TRBJ2-3, with TRBD2 matching 7 bases. The CDR3 covers 15 residues. J lost 6 bases, V lost 0 bases, and 7 bases had no gene match. The germline V gene has CDR1 SGDLS and CDR2 YYNGEE. The CDR3 loop is CASSVDGGSGDTQYF. DNA for the CDR3: TGTGCCAGCAGCGTAGACGGCGGGAGTGGCGATACGCAGTATTTT.

The CDR3 protein is CASSWGSSYEQYF. In nucleotides, the CDR3 is TGTGCCAGCAGTTGGGGCAGCAGCTACGAGCAGTACTTC. The rearrangement links TRBV12-3 or TRBV12-4 to TRBJ2-7; tentative D call: TRBD1 (5 bases). The V end lost 4 bases, the J end lost 3 bases, and 10 bases lay between the germline ends. The CDR3 runs 13 residues.

The rearrangement links TRBV19 to TRBJ1-5; D ambiguous. The germline V gene has CDR1 LNHDA and CDR2 SQIVND (reference sequence). V gave up 9 bases and J gave up 9 bases, with 21 bases separating them. This CDR3 contains 14 residues. This chain's CDR3 is CASGLGSTESPQHF. In nucleotides, the CDR3 is TGTGCCAGCGGTCTAGGATCCACTGAGTCGCCCCAGCATTTT.

This clone was observed once. The rearrangement joins TRBV4-3 to TRBJ2-3; D might be TRBD2 (7 bases). The CDR3 spans 17 residues. In germline, CDR1 is LGHNA, CDR2 YSLEER. The V and J ends lost 0 bases and 1 base respectively, with 14 bases between them. CDR3 DNA: TGCGCCAGCAGCCAAGATTCCGCGGGGGCGGGCACAGATACGCAGTATTTT. Translated: CASSQDSAGAGTDTQYF.

The chain recombines TRBV27 with TRBJ2-7; 8 bases map to TRBD2. CDR3 length: 16 amino acids. V trimming: 0 bases; J trimming: 4 bases; junction bases outside the gene matches: 8. CDR1 is MNHEY, CDR2 SMNVEV, per germline (reference sequence). The CDR3 loop is CASSLSGAGGAYEQYF. The CDR3 DNA reads TGTGCCAGCAGTTTATCGGGTGCGGGAGGAGCATACGAGCAGTACTTC.

This rearrangement joins TRBV6-5 to TRBJ1-2, with 7 bases identical to TRBD1. In germline, CDR1 is MNHEY, CDR2 SVGAGI. This CDR3 is 13 amino acids long. With V trimmed by 6 bases and J by 2 bases, 3 bases remained unmatched. The DNA of the CDR3 is TGTGCCAGCAGCGACAGGGTAAACTATGGCTACACCTTC. It translates to CASSDRVNYGYTF.

This chain connects TRBV5-5 to TRBJ2-1; TRBD2 is a possible D gene (5 bases). Germline values: CDR1 SGHKS, CDR2 YYEKEE (reference sequence). This CDR3 has 15 amino acids. The ends were cut back, 2 bases at V and 4 bases at J, with 13 bases in the middle. The CDR3 sequence: CASSLEGPGYNEQFF. In nucleotides, the CDR3 is TGTGCCAGCAGCTTAGAAGGGCCGGGATACAATGAGCAGTTCTTC.

The CDR3 region has the DNA TGTGCCATCAAAGGGGGCGCAACGGGGGAGCAGTACTTC. Residues: CAIKGGATGEQYF. The chain carries TRBV10-3 and TRBJ2-7; 7 positions match TRBD1. The CDR3 is 13 amino acids. Germline lookup yields CDR1 ENHRY and CDR2 SYGVKD. Losses at the gene ends were 7 bases for V and 7 bases for J; bases not matched to a gene: 10.

The V and J genes are TRBV5-1 and TRBJ2-1, with TRBD2 matching 14 bases. The germline gives CDR1 SGHRS, CDR2 YFSETQ. V lost 5 bases, J lost 6 bases, and 1 base stayed unmatched. The CDR3 is 14 amino acids. The CDR3 nucleotides are TGCGCCAGCAGAGGGACTAGCGGGAGCAATGAGCAGTTCTTC. Translating it yields CASRGTSGSNEQFF.

This rearrangement joins TRBV19 to TRBJ2-3, with 13 bases lining up with TRBD2. Germline trimming cut 3 bases from V and 6 bases from J; bases unmatched to any gene: 6. This CDR3 contains 16 residues. Germline CDR1 is LNHDA and CDR2 is SQIVND (reference sequence). The DNA for the CDR3 is TGTGCCAGTAGTATGGGACTAGCGGGAACGTCGGATACGCAGTATTTT. Its translation: CASSMGLAGTSDTQYF.

The chain has TRBV4-2 and TRBJ2-5; a possible D gene is TRBD1 (6 bases). CDR3 length: 16 amino acids. Per germline, CDR1 LGHNA and CDR2 YNFKEQ. Trimming removed 3 bases from V and 0 bases from J, with 14 bases in between. The CDR3 sequence is CASSHAGQKNQETQYF. The CDR3 DNA reads TGTGCCAGCAGCCATGCTGGACAGAAAAACCAAGAGACCCAGTACTTC.

The chain combines TRBV29-1 with TRBJ1-2; TRBD1 aligns across 7 bases. V was pared by 5 bases and J by 3 bases, with 15 bases of the junction left unmatched. The CDR3 sequence is 16 residues long. CDR1 is SQVTM and CDR2 is ANQGSEA in the germline V gene. The CDR3 DNA reads as TGCAGCGTTCCGGGACAGCAACATCCGTCCGACTATGGCTACACCTTC. Translation: CSVPGQQHPSDYGYTF.

This clone was found a few times. This chain joins TRBV12-3 or TRBV12-4 and TRBJ1-1; D is uncertain. CDR3 length: 12 residues. Trimming took off 7 bases at V and 11 bases at J, with 17 bases between the two ends. The CDR3 DNA reads TGTGCCAGCAAAAACAGACTAGGTTCGGCTTTCTTT. It is translated as CASKNRLGSAFF.

The chain recombines TRBV6-6 with TRBJ1-1; D possibly corresponds to TRBD1 (5 bases). The CDR3 is 16 amino acids. The ends were cut back, 7 bases at V and 0 bases at J, with 18 bases in the middle. Germline-derived CDR1 and CDR2 are MNHNY and SVGAGI (reference sequence). The CDR3 region is CASKGQEGDMNTEAFF. The CDR3 DNA is TGTGCCAGCAAGGGGCAAGAAGGCGATATGAACACTGAAGCTTTCTTT.

This clone has a single count. The genes are TRBV4-1 and TRBJ1-5, with TRBD1 as a possible D gene (6 bases). CDR1 is MGHRA, CDR2 YSYEKL, per germline. The V end was cut by 0 bases, the J end by 0 bases, with 12 bases between. CDR3 size: 17 residues. CDR3 in DNA: TGCGCCAGCAGCCAAGAATGGGGGCTTTATAGCAATCAGCCCCAGCATTTT. Its protein product is CASSQEWGLYSNQPQHF.

CDR3 bases: TGTGCCAGCAGTCTTCTATCAGGGGGAGCTGAAGCTTTCTTT. Translation: CASSLLSGGAEAFF. This chain connects TRBV2 to TRBJ1-1; 7 nucleotides match TRBD1. Germline loops: CDR1 SNHLY, CDR2 FYNNEI. Trimming at V came to 5 bases and at J to 6 bases, leaving 9 bases not matched to a gene. The CDR3 contains 14 residues.

The J gene is TRBJ2-1, the V gene TRBV3-1 (or the pseudogene TRBV3-2), with D perhaps matching TRBD1 (6 bases). Germline V CDR1 and CDR2: LGHDT, YNNKEL (reference sequence). V was cut by 4 bases and J by 2 bases, with 12 bases left in between. This CDR3 contains 15 residues. The CDR3 here is CASSLTTGTYNEQFF. The CDR3 DNA is TGTGCCAGCAGCCTTACTACAGGGACCTACAATGAGCAGTTCTTC.

The chain uses TRBV6-1 and TRBJ1-2, with 9 bases identical to TRBD1. The junction had 5 bases not matched to a gene; V was cut back by 3 bases and J by 0 bases. The CDR3 covers 16 residues. Germline V gene sequence: CDR1 MNHNS, CDR2 SASEGT. CDR3 sequence: CASSDRTGATNYGYTF. In DNA form, the CDR3 reads TGTGCCAGCAGTGATCGGACAGGGGCGACTAACTATGGCTACACCTTC.

The chain employs TRBV25-1 and TRBJ2-3; 9 bases align to TRBD1. CDR3 length: 13 amino acids. V trimming: 6 bases; J trimming: 3 bases; junction bases outside the gene matches: 1. Germline V CDR1 and CDR2: MGHDK, SYGVNS. CDR3 protein: CASRDRGTDTQYF. The CDR3 DNA reads as TGTGCCAGCAGAGACAGGGGGACAGATACGCAGTATTTT. Full variable domain (remainder filled in from reference TRBV25-1 and TRBJ2-3): EADIYQTPRYLVIGTGKKITLECSQTMGHDKMYWYQQDPGMELHLIHYSYGVNSTEKGDLSSESTVSRIRTEHFPLTLESARPSHTSQYLCASRDRGTDTQYFGPGTRLTVL.

The rearrangement uses TRBV10-3 and TRBJ1-6; 8 bases fit TRBD1. J lost 9 bases, V lost 6 bases, and 10 bases had no gene match. Per the germline V gene, CDR1 is ENHRY and CDR2 is SYGVKD. The CDR3 is 15 amino acids. The CDR3 is CAISLGQGNSSPLHF. Written as DNA, the CDR3 is TGTGCCATCAGCCTCGGACAGGGTAATTCTTCACCCCTCCACTTT.

The genes are TRBV30 and TRBJ2-3; D unresolved. Trimming removed 2 bases at V and 5 bases at J, with 11 bases between. This CDR3 has 13 amino acids. Germline lookup yields CDR1 GTSNPN and CDR2 SVGIG (reference sequence). This chain's CDR3 is CAWSSARRDTQYF. In DNA, the CDR3 is TGTGCCTGGAGTAGCGCTCGGCGAGATACGCAGTATTTT.

The chain links TRBV25-1 to TRBJ2-1; maybe TRBD2 (6 bases). CDR1 is MGHDK, CDR2 SYGVNS, per germline. Trimming removed 4 bases from V and 4 bases from J, with 14 bases in between. This CDR3 has 15 amino acids. DNA for the CDR3: TGTGCCAGCAGTGCTAATAGCGGCCCATACAATGAGCAGTTCTTC. Amino acids: CASSANSGPYNEQFF.